Following are 20 T cell receptor beta chains from one sample sequenced in a study of blood T cell repertoires in COVID-19. Measured with immunoSEQ multiplex PCR; TCRdb has only the in-frame clones, and not every one. The sample contains fewer than 110,000 clones, approximately 84% of which appear only once. The sequenced sample was peripheral blood. The receptors originated from a human donor in a cohort sampled during active COVID-19.

The CDR3: CASSLTDNEQFF. The CDR3 coding sequence is TGTGCCAGCAGCTTGACAGACAATGAGCAGTTCTTC. The chain combines TRBV9 with TRBJ2-1; weak D call: TRBD1 (5 bases). The ends were cut back, 4 bases at V and 5 bases at J, with 7 bases in the middle. CDR3 length equals 12 residues. Germline V gene sequence: CDR1 SGDLS, CDR2 YYNGEE.

Only one count was recorded for this clone. V gene TRBV5-4 combines with J gene TRBJ1-1, with 8 bases fitting TRBD1. J gave up 4 bases and V 5 bases, and 13 bases lay outside the gene matches. The CDR3 has 16 residues. Germline V gene lookup returns CDR1 SGHNT and CDR2 YYREEE (reference sequence). The CDR3, as DNA: TGTGCCAGCAGTGTCGGACAGGGTGGATGGGGCACTGAAGCTTTCTTT. Translated, it gives CASSVGQGGWGTEAFF.

V usage is TRBV5-4 and J usage is TRBJ2-3; D unresolved. The CDR3 loop spans 14 amino acids. Germline lookup yields CDR1 SGHNT and CDR2 YYREEE (reference sequence). V lost 1 base and J 1 base, leaving 7 bases between the germline ends. CDR3 nucleotide sequence: TGTGCCAGCAGCTTGTCTCAGGGCACAGATACGCAGTATTTT. Its protein product is CASSLSQGTDTQYF.

The chain uses TRBV19 and TRBJ2-1; 7 positions match TRBD1. The CDR3 length is 15 residues. CDR1 is LNHDA, CDR2 SQIVND, per germline (reference sequence). Unmatched junction bases numbered 5, after V lost 5 bases and J lost 1 base. The CDR3 sequence is CASSPQGPSYNEQFF. The CDR3 DNA reads as TGTGCCAGTAGTCCACAGGGGCCATCCTACAATGAGCAGTTCTTC.

The V and J genes are TRBV7-6 and TRBJ1-2; TRBD1 aligns across 10 bases. CDR3 length: 16 residues. V lost 5 bases to trimming and J lost 4 bases; unmatched junction nucleotides: 10. CDR1 is SGHVS, CDR2 FNYEAQ, per germline. In nucleotides, the CDR3 is TGTGCCAGCAGCCCGGACAGGGGGAAGAACTCCTATGGCTACACCTTC. Translation: CASSPDRGKNSYGYTF.

The chain is built from TRBV7-6 and TRBJ2-2; 10 nucleotides match TRBD1. Losses at the gene ends were 3 bases for V and 0 bases for J; bases not matched to a gene: 1. The CDR3 has 16 residues. Germline V gene data show CDR1 as SGHVS and CDR2 as FNYEAQ. The CDR3 spells CASSFGQGANTGELFF. The CDR3 region has the DNA TGTGCCAGCAGCTTCGGACAGGGGGCGAACACCGGGGAGCTGTTTTTT.

The chain recombines TRBV20-1 with TRBJ2-5, with D possibly being TRBD2 (5 bases). The V end was cut by 3 bases, the J end by 5 bases, with 10 bases between. This CDR3 has 12 amino acids. Germline V CDR1 and CDR2: DFQATT, SNEGSKA (reference sequence). Here the CDR3 reads CSASGSRETQYF. The CDR3 nucleotides are TGCAGTGCTAGTGGGAGTCGGGAGACCCAGTACTTC.

The rearrangement joins TRBV19 to TRBJ2-5; 15 bases line up with TRBD2. CDR3 length: 16 residues. Germline V lookup: CDR1 LNHDA, CDR2 SQIVND (reference sequence). V trimming: 5 bases; J trimming: 5 bases; junction bases outside the gene matches: 6. The CDR3 DNA reads TGTGCCAGTAGTGTTGGGACTAGCGGGGGGCGGGAGACCCAGTACTTC. This sequence encodes CASSVGTSGGRETQYF.

This sequence joins TRBV24-1 and TRBJ2-1; 7 positions match TRBD2. The CDR3 extends over 12 amino acids. The junction had 3 bases not matched to a gene; V was cut back by 5 bases and J by 9 bases. Per the germline V gene, CDR1 is KGHDR and CDR2 is SFDVKD. The CDR3 reads CATSVGGGEQFF. CDR3 DNA: TGTGCCACCAGTGTGGGGGGGGGTGAGCAGTTCTTC.

The chain links TRBV15 to TRBJ2-5, with D uncertain. The germline V and J ends were trimmed by 1 base and 2 bases, with 8 bases remaining between them. This CDR3 has 14 amino acids. Germline CDR1 is LNHNV and CDR2 is YYDKDF (reference sequence). The DNA of the CDR3 is TGTGCCACCAGCAGAGTTCCACAGCAAGAGACCCAGTACTTC. Protein: CATSRVPQQETQYF.

The rearrangement links TRBV30 to TRBJ2-7; 12 bases fit TRBD1. Germline V gene sequence: CDR1 GTSNPN, CDR2 SVGIG (reference sequence). V lost 3 bases, J lost 2 bases, and 14 bases stayed unmatched. The CDR3 loop spans 18 amino acids. CDR3 in amino acids: CAWRSRDRGQGGPYEQYF. For the CDR3, the DNA is TGTGCCTGGAGGTCCCGGGACAGGGGGCAAGGGGGACCCTACGAGCAGTACTTC.

This sequence joins TRBV15 and TRBJ2-1; D might be TRBD1 (6 bases). CDR1 and CDR2 from the germline V gene are LNHNV and YYDKDF (reference sequence). Trimming pared 2 bases from V and 4 bases from J, leaving 18 bases between. The CDR3 is 17 residues long. The CDR3 sequence is CATSRSPRGGAYNEQFF. DNA of the CDR3: TGTGCCACCAGCAGATCCCCCCGAGGGGGAGCGTACAATGAGCAGTTCTTC.

The chain joins TRBV6-4 to TRBJ2-1; TRBD2 agrees at 10 bases. Looked up from germline, CDR1 is MRHNA and CDR2 is SNTAGT. Unmatched junction bases numbered 5, after V lost 2 bases and J lost 4 bases. The CDR3 length is 16 residues. The CDR3 sequence is CASSDEPSGGYNEQFF. The CDR3 nucleotides are TGTGCCAGCAGTGACGAGCCTAGCGGGGGATACAATGAGCAGTTCTTC.

The genes are TRBV7-9 and TRBJ2-7; D is possibly TRBD1 (6 bases). CDR1 and CDR2 (germline): SEHNR, FQNEAQ (reference sequence). CDR3 size: 16 residues. V dropped 6 bases and J dropped 6 bases, with 24 bases sitting between them. CDR3 nucleotides: TGTGCCAGCAGTCCTATCGGGACACCCGGTTTTGGCGAGCAGTACTTC. This sequence encodes CASSPIGTPGFGEQYF.

J is TRBJ1-4 and V is TRBV6-5; D not certain. This CDR3 is 13 amino acids long. The V end lost 7 bases, the J end lost 8 bases, and 14 bases lay between the germline ends. CDR1 is MNHEY, CDR2 SVGAGI, per germline. Here the CDR3 reads CASTIKAGEKLFF. For the CDR3, the DNA is TGTGCCAGCACGATCAAAGCGGGGGAAAAACTGTTTTTT.

The chain is built from TRBV5-8 and TRBJ2-5, with 7 bases lining up with TRBD2. Germline V gene data show CDR1 as SGHTS and CDR2 as YDEGEE. The CDR3 contains 14 residues. The V segment lost 0 bases and the J segment 4 bases; nucleotides outside the gene matches: 3. The CDR3 is CASSLGLAAETQYF. DNA of the CDR3: TGTGCCAGCAGCTTGGGACTAGCAGCAGAGACCCAGTACTTC.

The chain carries TRBV6-5 and TRBJ1-4, with a possible D match to TRBD1 (6 bases). Trimming took off 6 bases at V and 5 bases at J, with 16 bases between the two ends. The CDR3 runs to 15 residues. From germline, CDR1 is MNHEY and CDR2 SVGAGI. CDR3 in amino acids: CASRVQGRGNEKLFF. The CDR3 DNA is TGTGCCAGCAGAGTACAGGGTCGGGGAAATGAAAAACTGTTTTTT.

This sequence joins TRBV7-8 and TRBJ2-7; 8 nucleotides align to TRBD2. The V segment lost 1 base and the J segment 1 base; nucleotides outside the gene matches: 6. Germline CDR1 reads SGHVS; CDR2 reads FQNEAQ. The CDR3 consists of 16 residues. The CDR3 sequence is CASSLGKAGVSYEQYF. Written as DNA, the CDR3 is TGTGCCAGCAGCTTAGGGAAAGCGGGGGTTTCCTACGAGCAGTACTTC.

The chain employs TRBV28 and TRBJ2-7, with D possibly matching TRBD1 (6 bases). The V and J ends lost 8 bases and 2 bases respectively, with 7 bases between them. CDR3 size: 11 residues. CDR1 and CDR2 from the germline V gene are MDHEN and SYDVKM. The CDR3 loop is CASGTTYEQYF. The CDR3 DNA follows: TGTGCCAGCGGGACAACCTACGAGCAGTACTTC.

The V call is TRBV25-1, the J call TRBJ2-1, with 7 bases matching TRBD2. This CDR3 has 15 amino acids. Germline lookup yields CDR1 MGHDK and CDR2 SYGVNS. The V and J ends lost 3 bases and 7 bases, in that order; junction bases with no gene match: 9. This CDR3 reads CASSDRGLGRNEQFF. The CDR3 DNA reads TGTGCCAGCAGTGACCGAGGACTAGGGAGGAATGAGCAGTTCTTC.